A single sample gave rise to the 18 T cell receptor beta chains below, sequenced in a study of neurological immune-mediated disorders (dated by TCRdb to between 2019 and 2020). The library was generated by 5' RACE. Reads for this sample came from an Illumina HiSeq 2500. The public sequencing data were trimmed at Q25 with fastp and processed into clonotypes with MiXCR by TCRdb, which kept only in-frame beta chains. Each entry merges the rows of one CDR3 protein and shows their most common DNA and genes. The sample yields fewer than 80,000 distinct CDR3 sequences; roughly 5.5% were counted once. Together, the top ten hold over 2.5% of the sample. What was sequenced was PBMCs. These receptors were obtained from a woman aged 25 to 39 with multiple sclerosis.

The sample holds a few counts of this clonotype. The chain has TRBV20-1 and TRBJ2-1; maybe TRBD2 (5 bases). The germline V and J ends were trimmed by 5 bases and 2 bases, with 13 bases remaining between them. CDR3 length: 14 residues. The germline gives CDR1 DFQATT, CDR2 SNEGSKA (reference sequence). The CDR3 sequence is CSAPPGKTYNEQFF. The CDR3 nucleotides read TGCAGTGCTCCTCCGGGAAAAACCTACAATGAGCAGTTCTTC.

This clonotype was picked up many times. The gene calls are TRBV5-1 and TRBJ2-1; the match to TRBD2 covers 13 bases. The V segment lost 5 bases and the J segment 8 bases; nucleotides outside the gene matches: 10. The CDR3 runs to 16 residues. CDR1 is SGHRS, CDR2 YFSETQ, per germline. The DNA of the CDR3 is TGCGCCAGCAGACCAACTAGCGGGGGGGCGGTCGATGAGCAGTTCTTC. It is translated as CASRPTSGGAVDEQFF.

The sample holds many counts of this clonotype. The chain carries TRBV10-3 and TRBJ2-1; 11 nucleotides line up with TRBD1. This CDR3 is built from 15 residues. The V and J ends lost 6 bases and 6 bases, in that order; junction bases with no gene match: 7. Germline V lookup: CDR1 ENHRY, CDR2 SYGVKD. The CDR3 nucleotides are TGTGCCATCAGCCGGACAGGGGGCGCAGGCAATGAGCAGTTCTTC. Protein product: CAISRTGGAGNEQFF.

This clonotype was seen repeatedly, ten times or more. The rearrangement links TRBV5-1 to TRBJ1-2, with 8 positions matching TRBD1. V trimming: 2 bases; J trimming: 6 bases; junction bases outside the gene matches: 3. Germline V gene lookup returns CDR1 SGHRS and CDR2 YFSETQ. The CDR3 loop spans 13 amino acids. The chain's CDR3 is CASSFQTGDGYTF. Here the CDR3 DNA reads TGCGCCAGCAGCTTCCAGACAGGGGATGGCTACACCTTC.

The table lists this clonotype with many counts. The chain has TRBV5-1 and TRBJ2-1, with 7 bases aligning to TRBD1. CDR1 is SGHRS and CDR2 is YFSETQ in the germline V gene. With V trimmed by 4 bases and J by 4 bases, 11 bases remained unmatched. CDR3 size: 16 residues. CDR3 coding DNA: TGCGCCAGCAGCCTCGGGACGCTGGACAGGTACAATGAGCAGTTCTTC. Translating gives CASSLGTLDRYNEQFF.

In its sample, this clonotype was seen many times. V usage is TRBV5-1 and J usage is TRBJ1-6, with D perhaps TRBD1 (6 bases). V lost 0 bases and J lost 9, with 10 bases in between. Germline V CDR1 and CDR2: SGHRS, YFSETQ. The CDR3 totals 14 residues. The chain's CDR3 is CASSLAGRGSPLHF. CDR3 bases: TGCGCCAGCAGCTTGGCCGGCAGGGGTTCACCCCTCCACTTT. The full variable domain, its missing parts supplied by reference TRBV5-1 and TRBJ1-6, is KAGVTQTPRYLIKTRGQQVTLSCSPISGHRSVSWYQQTPGQGLQFLFEYFSETQRNKGNFPGRFSGRQFSNSRSEMNVSTLELGDSALYLCASSLAGRGSPLHFGNGTRLTVT.

This clonotype was counted many times. The chain has TRBV20-1 and TRBJ1-5; 7 bases fit TRBD1. The germline CDR1 and CDR2 sequences are DFQATT and SNEGSKA (reference sequence). Trimming removed 2 bases from V and 5 bases from J; junction bases left unmatched: 12. The CDR3 consists of 16 residues. The CDR3 reads CSARPYRGFRDQPQHF. The CDR3 region has the DNA TGCAGTGCTAGACCGTACAGGGGCTTTCGAGATCAGCCCCAGCATTTT.

This clonotype appeared many times. This chain links TRBV5-6 with TRBJ2-5; D not certain. Germline V CDR1 and CDR2: SGHDT, YYEEEE. CDR3 length: 13 residues. V was trimmed by 1 base and J by 4 bases, leaving 8 bases between them. The CDR3 nucleotides are TGTGCCAGCAGCTTGCGTAACGGAGAGACCCAGTACTTC. It codes for CASSLRNGETQYF.

The chain recombines TRBV20-1 with TRBJ2-5, with TRBD2 matching over 9 bases. V shed 0 bases, J shed 4 bases, and the junction held 12 bases outside the gene matches. This CDR3 comprises 17 residues. Looked up from germline, CDR1 is DFQATT and CDR2 is SNEGSKA (reference sequence). The CDR3 DNA reads TGCAGTGCTAGAGATGTGGAGCGGGGGGCGCCGAGAGAGACCCAGTACTTC. Translating it yields CSARDVERGAPRETQYF.

This clonotype has only a few counts. CDR3 in amino acids: CAIRPTSGGTNTGELFF. CDR3 DNA sequence: TGTGCCATCAGACCAACTAGCGGGGGGACGAACACCGGGGAGCTGTTTTTT. V usage is TRBV10-3 and J usage is TRBJ2-2; 12 bases match TRBD2. Germline CDR1 reads ENHRY; CDR2 reads SYGVKD. V shed 6 bases and J 0 bases; nucleotides not matched to a gene: 5. The CDR3 contains 17 residues.

In this sample, this clonotype turned up many times. The DNA for the CDR3 is TGTGCCAGCAGTTCTTGGACAGCAGCCAAAAACATTCAGTACTTC. This codes for CASSSWTAAKNIQYF. The chain has TRBV27 and TRBJ2-4; a possible D gene is TRBD1 (6 bases). The CDR3 is 15 residues long. The germline V gene encodes CDR1 MNHEY and CDR2 SMNVEV (reference sequence). V was cut by 4 bases and J by 0 bases, with 10 bases left in between.

This clonotype was recorded many times. The CDR3 sequence: CAISESEGTQYF. The DNA of the CDR3 is TGTGCCATCAGTGAGTCAGAGGGTACGCAGTATTTT. The chain links TRBV10-3 to TRBJ2-3; tentatively, D is TRBD2 (5 bases). CDR1 and CDR2 from the germline V gene are ENHRY and SYGVKD. The CDR3 runs to 12 residues. V was clipped by 0 bases and J by 8 bases, with 6 bases between them.

The sample holds many counts of this clonotype. The V gene is TRBV5-1, the J gene TRBJ2-7; D is perhaps TRBD1 (5 bases). V lost 0 bases and J 3 bases, leaving 7 bases between the germline ends. The CDR3 contains 13 residues. CDR1 SGHRS and CDR2 YFSETQ come from the germline V gene. DNA for the CDR3: TGCGCCAGCAGCTTGGTACAGGACTACGAGCAGTACTTC. Translating gives CASSLVQDYEQYF.

This chain links TRBV10-3 with TRBJ2-5; no reliable D call. The V end was cut by 4 bases, the J end by 0 bases, with 3 bases between. There are 12 residues in the CDR3. Germline V gene data show CDR1 as ENHRY and CDR2 as SYGVKD. The CDR3 DNA follows: TGTGCCATCAGTGCCTACCAAGAGACCCAGTACTTC. It specifies CAISAYQETQYF.

The sample holds many counts of this clonotype. V is TRBV4-1 and J is TRBJ1-1, with D possibly being TRBD1 (6 bases). The CDR3 is 16 residues long. Trimming took off 0 bases at V and 5 bases at J, with 16 bases between the two ends. In germline, CDR1 is MGHRA, CDR2 YSYEKL. The CDR3 is CASSQDRTGARTEAFF. CDR3 DNA sequence: TGCGCCAGCAGCCAAGATCGCACGGGGGCGCGAACTGAAGCTTTCTTT.

This clonotype was seen at least ten times. The chain uses TRBV10-1 and TRBJ2-7; D ambiguous. With 0 bases removed from V and 6 bases from J, the gap between germline ends came to 9 bases. This CDR3 contains 13 residues. The germline CDR1 and CDR2 sequences are WNHNN and SYGVQD (reference sequence). As DNA, the CDR3 is TGCGCCAGCAGTGAGTCGTTAACCGGCGAGCAGTACTTC. This translates into CASSESLTGEQYF.

As concerns this clonotype: A single base separates this from a much larger clone, so it may be a read error. This rearrangement joins TRBV7-2 to TRBJ2-1; D gene uncertain. The germline V and J ends were trimmed by 8 bases and 2 bases, with 7 bases remaining between them. This CDR3 has 12 amino acids. The germline CDR1 and CDR2 sequences are SGHTA and FQGNSA. The CDR3 nucleotides are TGTGCCAGCGAACCGGCCTACAATGAGCAGTTCTTC. It codes for CASEPAYNEQFF.

Many counts were recorded for this clonotype. The V call is TRBV7-9, the J call TRBJ1-6; possibly TRBD1 for D (5 bases). Trimming took 11 bases from V and 0 from J, leaving 14 bases between them. CDR3 length: 15 amino acids. Per germline, CDR1 SEHNR and CDR2 FQNEAQ (reference sequence). This chain's CDR3 is CAGDHGSSYNSPLHF. DNA of the CDR3: TGTGCCGGGGACCATGGAAGCTCCTATAATTCACCCCTCCACTTT.